The rows below give T cell receptor beta chains drawn from one sample of a study of cytomegalovirus exposure and HLA in healthy donors. The repertoire was sequenced with immunoSEQ multiplex PCR; TCRdb's copy has only in-frame clones and lacks some. The sample lists about 160,000 clones; approximately 80% were seen once. Sequencing used PBMCs. Every receptor here comes from a man in his forties or fifties in good health and CMV-seropositive. The conserved cysteine and the conserved F or W are not part of the CDR3 here. A D gene is named only where the DNA matches it firmly. A clone size is listed for some rows: how often the clone was seen (once, few, many), or a class if it is expanded.

cdr3_length: 14; j_call: TRBJ2-7; v_call: TRBV6-1; d_call: NA; clone_size: NA; cdr3_aa: ASSETGTLNVYEQY
cdr3_length: 12; j_call: TRBJ1-3; v_call: TRBV29-1; d_call: NA; clone_size: NA; cdr3_aa: SVWVAQGPNTIY
cdr3_length: 16; j_call: TRBJ1-4; v_call: TRBV28; d_call: TRBD1; clone_size: NA; cdr3_aa: ASSLFTQPGQGAHKLF
cdr3_length: 13; j_call: TRBJ2-2; v_call: TRBV18; d_call: NA; clone_size: NA; cdr3_aa: ASSLSTGDTGELF
cdr3_length: 14; j_call: TRBJ1-4; v_call: TRBV27; d_call: NA; clone_size: NA; cdr3_aa: ASKGTIGRFEEKLF
cdr3_length: 13; j_call: TRBJ2-7; v_call: TRBV4-1; d_call: TRBD1; clone_size: NA; cdr3_aa: ASSQDQAGGNEQY
cdr3_length: 15; j_call: TRBJ2-1; v_call: TRBV9; d_call: TRBD2; clone_size: NA; cdr3_aa: ASSGTSGGASYNEQF
cdr3_length: 13; j_call: TRBJ2-1; v_call: TRBV5-1; d_call: TRBD2; clone_size: NA; cdr3_aa: ASSLDSSGRYEQF
cdr3_length: 16; j_call: TRBJ2-3; v_call: TRBV25-1; d_call: TRBD1; clone_size: NA; cdr3_aa: ASSEFGDRGQRTDTQY
cdr3_length: 12; j_call: TRBJ2-2; v_call: TRBV5-4; d_call: NA; clone_size: NA; cdr3_aa: ASSFSGNTGELF
cdr3_length: 12; j_call: TRBJ1-1; v_call: TRBV2; d_call: TRBD1; clone_size: once; cdr3_aa: ASRAGGTGTEAF
cdr3_length: 14; j_call: TRBJ2-6; v_call: TRBV29-1; d_call: NA; clone_size: NA; cdr3_aa: SVEEFRGKGANVLT
cdr3_length: 15; j_call: TRBJ1-5; v_call: TRBV6-4; d_call: NA; clone_size: NA; cdr3_aa: ASSDGQNHYSNQPQH
cdr3_length: 14; j_call: TRBJ2-1; v_call: TRBV5-8; d_call: TRBD1; clone_size: NA; cdr3_aa: ASSPRLRGRRDEQF
cdr3_length: 13; j_call: TRBJ2-1; v_call: TRBV2; d_call: TRBD2; clone_size: NA; cdr3_aa: ASSARLAGDNEQF
cdr3_length: 13; j_call: TRBJ1-1; v_call: TRBV6-1; d_call: NA; clone_size: NA; cdr3_aa: ASSDGGERNTEAF
cdr3_length: 10; j_call: TRBJ2-1; v_call: TRBV10-3; d_call: NA; clone_size: NA; cdr3_aa: AISINPTAQF
cdr3_length: 13; j_call: TRBJ2-1; v_call: TRBV6-1; d_call: TRBD2; clone_size: NA; cdr3_aa: ASSAGTSGSHEQF